This T cell receptor (beta chain) is from a study of T cell repertoires in ileal Crohn's disease. The ends were cut back, 5 bases at V and 5 bases at J, with 14 bases in the middle. Germline CDR1 reads SGHNT; CDR2 reads YYREEE (reference sequence). CDR3 length: 13 amino acids. Assay used: immunoSEQ multiplex PCR; TCRdb lists only in-frame clones, some missing. Of about 5,000 clones listed, roughly 81% were seen once; the top ten hold less than 7%. The chain is built from TRBV5-4 and TRBJ2-7; tentatively, D is TRBD1 (6 bases). The sequencing input was ileal tissue. The origin of this receptor is an adult with Crohn's disease. The CDR3 sequence is CASSIDRTNEQYF. The DNA of the CDR3 is TGTGCCAGCAGTATAGACAGGACGAACGAGCAGTACTTC.